Listed below are T cell receptor beta chains from one sample, sequenced in a study of CD8 T cells in ankylosing spondylitis. MiXCR, applied by TCRdb to the 5' RACE reads, yields one record per CDR3 protein. Of about 700,000 distinct CDR3 sequences in the sample, roughly 19% were seen once. What was sequenced was blood, either unsorted or a sorted T cell fraction (not recorded which). These receptors were taken from a male donor with ankylosing spondylitis. Each CDR3 is given with its conserved first and last residue. The order of the fields is V gene, J gene, D gene, CDR3 protein. A D gene is named only where the DNA matches it firmly.

V gene: TRBV18; J gene: TRBJ1-1; D gene: NA; CDR3 protein: CASSPSPGRWTEAFF
V gene: TRBV3-1; J gene: TRBJ1-3; D gene: NA; CDR3 protein: CASSHGQHSTPTIYF
V gene: TRBV7-8; J gene: TRBJ2-3; D gene: TRBD1; CDR3 protein: CASSLGGTGKDTQYF
V gene: TRBV7-9; J gene: TRBJ2-5; D gene: NA; CDR3 protein: CASSRWTDPQETQYF
V gene: TRBV2; J gene: TRBJ2-7; D gene: NA; CDR3 protein: CASEGDLYEQYF
V gene: TRBV2; J gene: TRBJ2-2; D gene: NA; CDR3 protein: CASSDPTVLALEETGELFF
V gene: TRBV15; J gene: TRBJ1-1; D gene: NA; CDR3 protein: CATSRDPGHDTEAFF
V gene: TRBV20-1; J gene: TRBJ2-1; D gene: TRBD1; CDR3 protein: CSARGTGRLYNEQFF
V gene: TRBV4-1; J gene: TRBJ1-4; D gene: NA; CDR3 protein: CASSQDQSGGNSHEKLFF
V gene: TRBV7-9; J gene: TRBJ2-3; D gene: NA; CDR3 protein: CASSPSLGRETDTQYF
V gene: TRBV6-1; J gene: TRBJ1-5; D gene: NA; CDR3 protein: CASRGPSNQPQHF
V gene: TRBV12-3/TRBV12-4; J gene: TRBJ1-1; D gene: NA; CDR3 protein: CATISNPGHLEAFF
V gene: TRBV20-1; J gene: TRBJ2-1; D gene: NA; CDR3 protein: CSARASYNEQFF
V gene: TRBV25-1; J gene: TRBJ2-3; D gene: NA; CDR3 protein: CASSESYNTDTQYF
V gene: TRBV29-1; J gene: TRBJ2-1; D gene: NA; CDR3 protein: CSVEMGLYSSYNERFF
V gene: TRBV20-1; J gene: TRBJ2-2; D gene: NA; CDR3 protein: CSARTGQNTGELFF
V gene: TRBV15; J gene: TRBJ2-2; D gene: NA; CDR3 protein: CATRGVSDTGELFF
V gene: TRBV6-6; J gene: TRBJ1-2; D gene: TRBD1; CDR3 protein: CASSTGAAYGYTF
V gene: TRBV6-2/TRBV6-3; J gene: TRBJ2-7; D gene: NA; CDR3 protein: CASSYVGAEQYF
V gene: TRBV12-3/TRBV12-4; J gene: TRBJ2-6; D gene: TRBD1; CDR3 protein: CASSIGGPGANVLTF
V gene: TRBV3-1; J gene: TRBJ2-2; D gene: TRBD1; CDR3 protein: CASSQRQGSTGELFF
V gene: TRBV5-1; J gene: TRBJ1-1; D gene: TRBD1; CDR3 protein: CASSLAEGANTEAFF
V gene: TRBV2; J gene: TRBJ2-4; D gene: NA; CDR3 protein: CASSEASPRSATKNIQYF
V gene: TRBV6-1; J gene: TRBJ2-7; D gene: NA; CDR3 protein: CASSAGTPRTSYEQYF
V gene: TRBV15; J gene: TRBJ2-1; D gene: NA; CDR3 protein: CATSRDAGSNEQFF
V gene: TRBV7-2; J gene: TRBJ2-7; D gene: TRBD1; CDR3 protein: CASQTAGGIYEQYF
V gene: TRBV20-1; J gene: TRBJ2-1; D gene: TRBD2; CDR3 protein: CSAFSGGAGNEQFF
V gene: TRBV6-1; J gene: TRBJ1-4; D gene: NA; CDR3 protein: CASAGGGEKLFF
V gene: TRBV12-3/TRBV12-4; J gene: TRBJ2-1; D gene: TRBD2; CDR3 protein: CASRLTSGYNEQFF
V gene: TRBV7-9; J gene: TRBJ2-7; D gene: TRBD2; CDR3 protein: CASSDPAGEHYEQYF
V gene: TRBV27; J gene: TRBJ2-2; D gene: NA; CDR3 protein: CASSSPSRNTGELFF
V gene: TRBV6-1; J gene: TRBJ1-5; D gene: NA; CDR3 protein: CASRANQPQHF
V gene: TRBV2; J gene: TRBJ2-3; D gene: TRBD2; CDR3 protein: CASSETPSGSATDTQYF
V gene: TRBV20-1; J gene: TRBJ2-1; D gene: TRBD2; CDR3 protein: CSARDLSGGGLEQFF
V gene: TRBV7-2; J gene: TRBJ2-5; D gene: TRBD2; CDR3 protein: CASSPSGTETQYF
V gene: TRBV11-2; J gene: TRBJ2-7; D gene: TRBD1; CDR3 protein: CASSPQTGADYEQYF
V gene: TRBV4-1; J gene: TRBJ1-5; D gene: NA; CDR3 protein: CASSQANSHQPQHF
V gene: TRBV24-1; J gene: TRBJ2-2; D gene: NA; CDR3 protein: CATSAQANTGELFF
V gene: TRBV4-2; J gene: TRBJ2-6; D gene: TRBD1; CDR3 protein: CASSNIPGTGRLFSGANVLTF
V gene: TRBV20-1; J gene: TRBJ2-1; D gene: TRBD1; CDR3 protein: CSADDRASYNEQFF
V gene: TRBV18; J gene: TRBJ2-3; D gene: NA; CDR3 protein: CASSPRVSPSNTDTQYF
V gene: TRBV2; J gene: TRBJ2-1; D gene: TRBD1; CDR3 protein: CASLDRETYNEQFF
V gene: TRBV18; J gene: TRBJ2-2; D gene: NA; CDR3 protein: CASSPTGSNTGELFF
V gene: TRBV2; J gene: TRBJ2-7; D gene: NA; CDR3 protein: CASSSLQTYEQYF
V gene: TRBV5-1; J gene: TRBJ2-1; D gene: TRBD2; CDR3 protein: CASKVGTGGNEQFF
V gene: TRBV2; J gene: TRBJ1-2; D gene: NA; CDR3 protein: CASTGQGLGGYTF